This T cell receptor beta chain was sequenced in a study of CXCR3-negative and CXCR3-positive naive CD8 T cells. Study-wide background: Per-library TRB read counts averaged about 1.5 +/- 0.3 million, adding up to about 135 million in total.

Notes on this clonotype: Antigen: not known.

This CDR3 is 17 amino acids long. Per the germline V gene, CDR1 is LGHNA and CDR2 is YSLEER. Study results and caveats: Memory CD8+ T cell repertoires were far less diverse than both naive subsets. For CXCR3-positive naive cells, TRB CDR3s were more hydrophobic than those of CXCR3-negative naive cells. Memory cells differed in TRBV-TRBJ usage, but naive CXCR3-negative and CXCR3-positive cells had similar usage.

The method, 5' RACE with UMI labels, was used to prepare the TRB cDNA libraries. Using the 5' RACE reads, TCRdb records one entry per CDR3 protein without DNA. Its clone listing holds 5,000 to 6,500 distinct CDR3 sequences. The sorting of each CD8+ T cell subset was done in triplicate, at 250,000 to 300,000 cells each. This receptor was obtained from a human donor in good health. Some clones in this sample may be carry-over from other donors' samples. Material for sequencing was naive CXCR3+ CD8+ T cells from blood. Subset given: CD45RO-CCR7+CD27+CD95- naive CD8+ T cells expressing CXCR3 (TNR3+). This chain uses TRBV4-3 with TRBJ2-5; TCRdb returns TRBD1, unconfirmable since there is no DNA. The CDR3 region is CASSQDPGTGPEETQYF.